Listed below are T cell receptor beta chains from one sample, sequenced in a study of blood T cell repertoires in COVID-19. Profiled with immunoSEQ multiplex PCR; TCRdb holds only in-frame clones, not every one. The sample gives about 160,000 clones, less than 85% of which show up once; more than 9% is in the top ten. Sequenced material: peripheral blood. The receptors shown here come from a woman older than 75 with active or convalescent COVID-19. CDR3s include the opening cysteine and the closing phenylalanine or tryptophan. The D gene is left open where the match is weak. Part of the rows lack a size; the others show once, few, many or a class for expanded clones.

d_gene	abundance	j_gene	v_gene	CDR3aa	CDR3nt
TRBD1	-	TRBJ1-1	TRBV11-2	CASSLATGGPNTEAFF	TGTGCCAGCAGCTTAGCGACAGGGGGCCCGAACACTGAAGCTTTCTTT
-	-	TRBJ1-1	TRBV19	CASSIGGTTEAFF	TGTGCCAGTAGTATCGGGGGGACGACTGAAGCTTTCTTT
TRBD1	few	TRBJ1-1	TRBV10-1	CASSEHRGQEAFF	TGCGCCAGCAGTGAGCATAGGGGACAGGAAGCTTTCTTT
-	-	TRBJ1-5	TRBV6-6	CASRSQGGRNQPQHF	TGTGCCAGCAGATCACAGGGTGGACGCAATCAGCCCCAGCATTTT
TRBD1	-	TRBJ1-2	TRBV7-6	CASSPGTGDVNYGYTF	TGTGCCAGCAGCCCCGGGACAGGAGATGTTAACTATGGCTACACCTTC
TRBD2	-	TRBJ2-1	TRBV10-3	CAISESPGGSYNEQFF	TGTGCCATCAGTGAGTCGCCGGGGGGCTCCTACAATGAGCAGTTCTTC
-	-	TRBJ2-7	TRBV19	CASSIDPGGSAYEQYF	TGTGCCAGTAGTATAGATCCAGGTGGGAGTGCCTACGAGCAGTACTTC
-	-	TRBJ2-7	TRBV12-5	CASGLVVGEVEEQYF	TGTGCTAGTGGTTTGGTAGTGGGGGAGGTAGAGGAGCAGTACTTC
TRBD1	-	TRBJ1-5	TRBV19	CASSITRGSNQPQHF	TGTGCCAGTAGTATCACCAGGGGGAGCAATCAGCCCCAGCATTTT
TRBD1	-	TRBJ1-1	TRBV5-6	CASGFRDRNTEAFF	TGTGCCAGCGGGTTCCGGGACAGGAACACTGAAGCTTTCTTT
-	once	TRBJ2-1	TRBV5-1	CASSGRGSNEQFF	TGCGCCAGCAGCGGACGGGGGTCCAATGAGCAGTTCTTC
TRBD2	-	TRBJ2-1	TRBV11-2	CASSLVWTSGDNEQFF	TGTGCCAGCAGCTTAGTGTGGACTAGCGGGGACAATGAGCAGTTCTTC
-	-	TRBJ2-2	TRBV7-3	CASSSDPTGTPATGELFF	TGTGCCAGCAGCTCCGATCCCACCGGGACTCCTGCCACCGGGGAGCTGTTTTTT
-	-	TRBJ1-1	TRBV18	CASSQGPNTEAFF	TGTGCCAGCTCACAGGGGCCGAACACTGAAGCTTTCTTT
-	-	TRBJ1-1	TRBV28	CASSSDSTEAFF	TGTGCCAGCAGTTCCGACAGCACTGAAGCTTTCTTT
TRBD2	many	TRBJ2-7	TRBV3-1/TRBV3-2	CASSQAGTTFYEQYF	TGTGCCAGCAGCCAAGCTGGGACTACCTTCTACGAGCAGTACTTC
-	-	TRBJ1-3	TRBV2	CASRGQPSGNTIYF	TGTGCCAGTAGAGGTCAACCCTCTGGAAACACCATATATTTT